The 30 T cell receptor beta chains given below trace back to one sample, sequenced in a study of cytomegalovirus exposure and HLA in healthy donors. The PCR made use of 60 Vbeta and 13 Jbeta primers. TCRdb keeps only in-frame clones here, not all; method: immunoSEQ multiplex PCR. The repertoire includes approximately 150,000 clones, 9.4% of them detected once, and 1.5% to 2% sits in the top ten. The specimen sequenced was PBMCs. These receptors were obtained from a male donor in good health and CMV-seronegative.

This clone was counted a few times. This specimen includes other DNA sequences encoding the same CDR3. The genes are TRBV5-1 and TRBJ2-1; D gene ambiguous. V lost 0 bases to trimming and J lost 9 bases, with 4 bases between them. Germline V gives CDR1 SGHRS, CDR2 YFSETQ. CDR3 length: 11 amino acids. CDR3 loop: CASSLVGEQFF. The CDR3 coding sequence is TGCGCCAGCAGCTTGGTCGGTGAGCAGTTCTTC.

The J gene is TRBJ2-3, the V gene TRBV5-4, with D maybe TRBD2 (6 bases). Trimming cost V 1 base and J 0 bases, with 15 bases left between them. The CDR3 length is 17 residues. Germline V CDR1 and CDR2: SGHNT, YYREEE (reference sequence). CDR3 DNA sequence: TGTGCCAGCAGCTTGTGGATCAGCGGGCCTAGCACAGATACGCAGTATTTT. It translates to CASSLWISGPSTDTQYF.

This clone was seen a few times. The chain employs TRBV7-9 and TRBJ1-2; D possibly corresponds to TRBD1 (6 bases). CDR3 length equals 14 residues. Trimming pared 8 bases from V and 3 bases from J, leaving 16 bases between. Germline CDR1 reads SEHNR; CDR2 reads FQNEAQ (reference sequence). DNA for the CDR3: TGTGCCAGCGTCCAAGGGGGGGCGTACTATGGCTACACCTTC. Encoded protein: CASVQGGAYYGYTF.

This clone occurred a few times. For the CDR3, the DNA is TGTGCCAGCAGCCCGCGTTCTCCCGAAATCTACGAGCAGTACTTC. Its protein product is CASSPRSPEIYEQYF. The V and J genes are TRBV7-9 and TRBJ2-7; the D is unclear. The CDR3 runs to 15 residues. V lost 5 bases and J lost 3, with 17 bases in between. CDR1 SEHNR and CDR2 FQNEAQ come from the germline V gene (reference sequence). The complete variable domain, with remaining parts taken from reference TRBV7-9 and TRBJ2-7, reads DTGVSQNPRHKITKRGQNVTFRCDPISEHNRLYWYRQTLGQGPEFLTYFQNEAQLEKSRLLSDRFSAERPKGSFSTLEIQRTEQGDSAMYLCASSPRSPEIYEQYFGPGTRLTVT.

This clone was counted between two and nine times. The chain has TRBV4-3 and TRBJ2-2; 11 positions match TRBD1. This CDR3 contains 16 residues. With V trimmed by 4 bases and J by 0 bases, 1 base remained unmatched. Germline CDR1 is LGHNA and CDR2 is YSLEER. In nucleotides, the CDR3 is TGCGCCAGCAGCCGGGGACAGGGGGCGAACACCGGGGAGCTGTTTTTT. Its translation: CASSRGQGANTGELFF.

This clone was seen only a few times. This chain uses TRBV18 with TRBJ1-1; 10 bases fit TRBD1. The CDR3 is 16 amino acids. The J segment lost 8 bases and the V segment lost 2 bases, leaving 11 bases of the junction unmatched. The germline gives CDR1 KGHSH, CDR2 LQKENI. The CDR3 nucleotides read TGTGCCAGCTCACCATCACGGGACAGGGGACAGGCCGAAGCTTTCTTT. It yields the protein CASSPSRDRGQAEAFF.

The CDR3 spells CASSNPGQGTYEQYF. DNA of the CDR3: TGTGCCAGTAGTAACCCGGGACAGGGCACCTACGAGCAGTACTTC. The chain joins TRBV19 to TRBJ2-7; 9 bases are shared with TRBD1. Germline CDR1 reads LNHDA; CDR2 reads SQIVND (reference sequence). The CDR3 is made up of 15 amino acids. Trimming at V came to 4 bases and at J to 2 bases, leaving 6 bases not matched to a gene.

CDR3 nucleotide sequence: TGTGCCAGCAGCCCGACAGGGAATGAAAAACTGTTTTTT. This sequence encodes CASSPTGNEKLFF. The genes are TRBV7-9 and TRBJ1-4, with 7 bases fitting TRBD1. Germline lookup yields CDR1 SEHNR and CDR2 FQNEAQ (reference sequence). CDR3 size: 13 residues. The V gene end was trimmed by 5 bases and the J gene end by 5 bases; junction bases not matched to a gene: 2.

This clone was observed a few times. The genes are TRBV18 and TRBJ2-1, with D possibly being TRBD2 (5 bases). Per germline, CDR1 KGHSH and CDR2 LQKENI. Trimming took off 3 bases at V and 5 bases at J, with 11 bases between the two ends. The CDR3 covers 14 residues. CDR3 DNA: TGTGCCAGCTCACCTTCAGCGGACGACAATGAGCAGTTCTTC. It translates to CASSPSADDNEQFF.

The rearrangement uses TRBV25-1 and TRBJ2-2, with TRBD1 matching 7 bases. This CDR3 is built from 15 residues. CDR1 is MGHDK, CDR2 SYGVNS, per germline. J lost 3 bases, V lost 3 bases, and 4 bases had no gene match. In DNA, the CDR3 is TGTGCCAGCAGTGAGACGACAGGGTACACCGGGGAGCTGTTTTTT. Protein product: CASSETTGYTGELFF.

The rearrangement uses TRBV6-1 and TRBJ1-5; no clear D gene. The germline V gene has CDR1 MNHNS and CDR2 SASEGT. The CDR3 is made up of 13 amino acids. V lost 2 bases to trimming and J lost 6 bases, with 8 bases between them. The CDR3 reads CASSEILSQPQHF. The CDR3 nucleotides read TGTGCCAGCAGTGAAATCTTATCTCAGCCCCAGCATTTT.

This clone was observed a handful of times. DNA of the CDR3: TGTGCCAGCAGCCAAGCGGGGGATCTCACAGATACGCAGTATTTT. Its translation: CASSQAGDLTDTQYF. V is TRBV27 and J is TRBJ2-3, with TRBD2 identical over 8 bases. V was clipped by 6 bases and J by 2 bases; unmatched bases: 7. CDR3 length equals 15 residues. Germline V gene data show CDR1 as MNHEY and CDR2 as SMNVEV (reference sequence).

This clone appeared a few times. The V gene is TRBV6-5, the J gene TRBJ2-5, with 11 bases matching TRBD2. Trimming at V came to 5 bases and at J to 3 bases, leaving 5 bases not matched to a gene. The CDR3 totals 15 residues. Germline CDR1 MNHEY, CDR2 SVGAGI. The CDR3, as DNA: TGTGCCAGCAGTAAGGGGACTAGCGGAAAAGAGACCCAGTACTTC. It is translated as CASSKGTSGKETQYF.

The chain links TRBV5-1 to TRBJ1-2, with 7 bases that match TRBD1. The CDR3 has 15 residues. Trimming took 0 bases from V and 0 from J; bases not matched to a gene: 2. Germline values: CDR1 SGHRS, CDR2 YFSETQ. The CDR3 loop reads CASSLGQGPNYGYTF. In nucleotides, the CDR3 is TGCGCCAGCAGCTTGGGACAGGGACCTAACTATGGCTACACCTTC.

In this sample, this clone turned up a few times. V is TRBV18 and J is TRBJ1-1; D is unclear. The length of the CDR3 is 13 residues. CDR1 KGHSH and CDR2 LQKENI come from the germline V gene. Trimming left V 5 bases short and J 1 base short, with 8 bases between. The CDR3 nucleotides are TGTGCCAGCTCAGCGGTAAAGAACACTGAAGCTTTCTTT. Translation: CASSAVKNTEAFF.

This clone has only a few counts. The rearrangement uses TRBV5-1 and TRBJ1-1; D is ambiguous. The CDR3 totals 16 residues. Germline CDR1 is SGHRS and CDR2 is YFSETQ. Trimming stripped 0 bases from V and 2 bases from J, with 14 bases between. The CDR3 bases are TGCGCCAGCAGCTTGGACCGGGCGGGAGGCAACACTGAAGCTTTCTTT. The encoded protein is CASSLDRAGGNTEAFF.

This clone was observed a handful of times. The junction departs from germline at one end; a sequencing error may be responsible. The same CDR3 is also encoded by other DNA sequences in this sample. CDR3 sequence (DNA): TGTGCCTGGAGTGCCCTCACAGGGAACTATTCCCCCCTCCACTTT. Amino acid sequence: CAWSALTGNYSPLHF. The chain recombines TRBV30 with TRBJ1-6; possible D gene TRBD1, 6 bases. The CDR3 totals 15 residues. CDR1 and CDR2 from the germline V gene are GTSNPN and SVGIG (reference sequence).

The chain recombines TRBV27 with TRBJ1-5; D is perhaps TRBD1 (5 bases). Trimming pared 9 bases from V and 6 bases from J, leaving 12 bases between. Per germline, CDR1 MNHEY and CDR2 SMNVEV (reference sequence). CDR3 length: 12 amino acids. Written as DNA, the CDR3 is TGTGCCAGTCGGGGGTCAGGTCAGCCCCAGCATTTT. Residues: CASRGSGQPQHF.

The rearrangement uses TRBV4-2 and TRBJ2-3; 12 bases are a match to TRBD2. CDR1 and CDR2 from the germline V gene are LGHNA and YNFKEQ. CDR3 length: 16 amino acids. The V segment lost 2 bases and the J segment 4 bases; nucleotides outside the gene matches: 4. As DNA, the CDR3 is TGTGCCAGCAGCCAAAGAGGGACTAGCGGGTCAGATACGCAGTATTTT. Translating it yields CASSQRGTSGSDTQYF.

This rearrangement joins TRBV28 to TRBJ2-7; TRBD2 agrees at 15 bases. This CDR3 has 21 amino acids. Germline CDR1 reads MDHEN; CDR2 reads SYDVKM. V dropped 1 base and J dropped 4; count of bases not matched to a gene: 17. The CDR3 region has the DNA TGTGCCAGCAGTTTATATTTGTCCACCGGGACTAGCGGGGGGAACCTGTACGAGCAGTACTTC. Translated, it gives CASSLYLSTGTSGGNLYEQYF.

The genes are TRBV9 and TRBJ2-7; 7 nucleotides line up with TRBD2. Trimming at V came to 0 bases and at J to 3 bases, leaving 6 bases not matched to a gene. CDR3 size: 15 residues. The germline V gene encodes CDR1 SGDLS and CDR2 YYNGEE. CDR3 in amino acids: CASSVGASGFYEQYF. CDR3 DNA sequence: TGTGCCAGCAGCGTAGGAGCTAGCGGCTTCTACGAGCAGTACTTC.

This clone was seen a few times. The chain links TRBV28 to TRBJ2-7, with a weak D call TRBD1 (6 bases). The germline gives CDR1 MDHEN, CDR2 SYDVKM. V lost 6 bases and J 3 bases, leaving 12 bases between the germline ends. This CDR3 comprises 13 residues. The CDR3 region is CASSGKQGYEQYF. The CDR3 nucleotides read TGTGCCAGCAGCGGGAAACAGGGCTACGAGCAGTACTTC.

The chain uses TRBV28 and TRBJ2-7, with a weak D call TRBD1 (5 bases). Trimming removed 4 bases at V and 7 bases at J, with 23 bases between. In germline, CDR1 is MDHEN, CDR2 SYDVKM. This CDR3 has 16 residues. CDR3 DNA sequence: TGTGCCAGCAGTTCCCATCAGGGTGGATCGTCGACTGAGCAGTACTTC. Translation: CASSSHQGGSSTEQYF.

The chain is built from TRBV7-2 and TRBJ2-7; D is uncertain. Germline values: CDR1 SGHTA, CDR2 FQGNSA. CDR3 length equals 12 residues. The germline V and J ends were trimmed by 1 base and 4 bases, with 5 bases remaining between them. The CDR3 is CASSLGEYEQYF. DNA for the CDR3: TGTGCCAGCAGCTTAGGAGAATACGAGCAGTACTTC.

This clone has more than one count but fewer than ten. This chain links TRBV28 with TRBJ1-1; D possibly corresponds to TRBD1 (6 bases). Trimming pared 5 bases from V and 7 bases from J, leaving 14 bases between. The CDR3 runs to 13 residues. The germline V gene has CDR1 MDHEN and CDR2 SYDVKM. The DNA for the CDR3 is TGTGCCAGCAGTACGTACAGGGCGAGTGAAGCTTTCTTT. It is translated as CASSTYRASEAFF.

The rearrangement uses TRBV10-1 and TRBJ2-5; weak D call: TRBD2 (6 bases). Trimming shortened V by 6 bases and J by 11 bases, and 10 bases separated the two germline ends. This CDR3 has 10 residues. Germline-derived CDR1 and CDR2 are WNHNN and SYGVQD (reference sequence). The CDR3 region is CASRGEEQYF. The CDR3 nucleotides read TGCGCCAGCAGGGGGGAGGAGCAGTACTTC.

This clone was recorded a few times. The chain uses TRBV7-6 and TRBJ1-1, with TRBD1 matching 7 bases. The CDR3 covers 15 residues. Trimming cost V 4 bases and J 4 bases; bases outside gene matches: 9. Germline CDR1 and CDR2: SGHVS and FNYEAQ. CDR3 amino acids: CASSWVMTGSTEAFF. The CDR3, as DNA: TGTGCCAGCAGCTGGGTGATGACAGGGAGCACTGAAGCTTTCTTT.

This clone was found a few times. The rearrangement uses TRBV19 and TRBJ2-6; TRBD2 aligns across 7 bases. Germline V CDR1 and CDR2: LNHDA, SQIVND (reference sequence). This CDR3 has 17 amino acids. The V and J ends lost 5 bases and 0 bases, in that order; junction bases with no gene match: 7. The DNA of the CDR3 is TGTGCCAGTAGTGATCCGGCGGGAGTCTCTGGGGCCAACGTCCTGACTTTC. Translating gives CASSDPAGVSGANVLTF.

In this sample, this clone turned up a few times. The J gene is TRBJ2-3, the V gene TRBV6-5; 11 nucleotides align to TRBD2. The V gene end was trimmed by 8 bases and the J gene end by 3 bases; junction bases not matched to a gene: 4. Germline values: CDR1 MNHEY, CDR2 SVGAGI. CDR3 length: 14 residues. The CDR3 coding sequence is TGTGCCAGCGGCCGACTAGCGGGAACAGATACGCAGTATTTT. The encoded protein is CASGRLAGTDTQYF.

The rearrangement joins TRBV5-1 to TRBJ2-7; D is undetermined. V lost 4 bases and J lost 6, with 17 bases in between. Germline V lookup: CDR1 SGHRS, CDR2 YFSETQ. The CDR3 has 14 residues. In nucleotides, the CDR3 is TGCGCCAGCAGCCGAGGAGCGACCCTGGGCGAGCAGTACTTC. Its protein is CASSRGATLGEQYF.